A selection of T cell receptor beta chains follows, all from one sample in a study of blood T cell repertoires in COVID-19. Clones were sequenced by immunoSEQ multiplex PCR, and TCRdb holds only the in-frame ones, with some missing. The sample lists over 200,000 clones, approximately 79% occurring once. Sequenced: peripheral blood. The receptor set was obtained from a human donor in a cohort sampled during active COVID-19. Each CDR3 is given with its conserved first and last residue. A D gene is named only where the DNA matches it firmly. The size entry is marked missing in some rows and otherwise reads once, few, many or a size class.

NA	TRBV13	TRBJ2-7	NA	CASSLAGSYEQYF	TGTGCCAGCAGCTTAGCAGGGTCCTACGAGCAGTACTTC
NA	TRBV28	TRBJ2-7	NA	CATRGVGASSYEQYF	TGTGCCACCCGCGGGGTAGGGGCAAGCTCCTACGAGCAGTACTTC
NA	TRBV5-1	TRBJ2-7	NA	CASSSNTGTPYEQYF	TGCGCCAGCAGCTCCAATACAGGGACCCCCTACGAGCAGTACTTC
NA	TRBV7-2	TRBJ2-7	NA	CASSGNTGLSSYEQYF	TGTGCCAGCAGCGGCAACACAGGGCTAAGCTCCTACGAGCAGTACTTC
NA	TRBV6-2/TRBV6-3	TRBJ2-7	NA	CASSYDHRASSPYEQYF	TGTGCCAGCAGTTACGACCACAGGGCTTCTTCCCCCTACGAGCAGTACTTC
NA	TRBV25-1	TRBJ1-1	NA	CASRSTAGKNTEAFF	TGTGCCAGCAGGAGCACCGCCGGGAAAAACACTGAAGCTTTCTTT
NA	TRBV7-3	TRBJ1-2	NA	CASSLGGDYGYTF	TGTGCCAGCAGCTTGGGAGGGGACTATGGCTACACCTTC
TRBD1	TRBV6-2/TRBV6-3	TRBJ1-3	NA	CASSYGPGQSSGNTIYF	TGTGCCAGCAGTTACGGCCCGGGACAGAGCTCTGGAAACACCATATATTTT
NA	TRBV30	TRBJ1-1	NA	CAWHRDTYTEAFF	TGTGCCTGGCACCGGGACACCTACACTGAAGCTTTCTTT
TRBD1	TRBV5-6	TRBJ2-7	NA	CASSLDRGASGFAYEQYF	TGTGCCAGCAGCTTGGACAGGGGCGCCTCGGGATTTGCCTACGAGCAGTACTTC
NA	TRBV21-1	TRBJ1-2	NA	CASSNGKGQLNYGYTF	TGTGCCAGCAGCAACGGGAAGGGACAGCTTAACTATGGCTACACCTTC
NA	TRBV5-5	TRBJ2-7	NA	CASSLAGGGGSYEQYF	TGTGCCAGCAGCTTGGCGGGTGGGGGCGGCTCCTACGAGCAGTACTTC
NA	TRBV5-1	TRBJ1-4	NA	CASSLGGRATNEKLFF	TGCGCCAGCAGCTTGGGAGGCAGAGCAACTAATGAAAAACTGTTTTTT
TRBD1	TRBV5-1	TRBJ2-7	NA	CASSGTAFSYEQYF	TGCGCCAGCAGCGGGACAGCGTTCTCCTACGAGCAGTACTTC
NA	TRBV21-1	TRBJ2-4	NA	CASSKGTSGTLAKNIQYF	TGTGCCAGCAGCAAAGGGACTAGCGGGACCCTAGCCAAAAACATTCAGTACTTC
TRBD2	TRBV5-1	TRBJ2-7	NA	CASSFSSGSSYEQYF	TGCGCCAGCAGCTTCAGTAGCGGGAGCTCCTACGAGCAGTACTTC
TRBD1	TRBV5-6	TRBJ1-2	NA	CASSLAGTGAIGYTF	TGTGCCAGCAGCTTGGCCGGGACAGGGGCAATCGGCTACACCTTC
NA	TRBV29-1	TRBJ2-3	NA	CSVDSGSSTDTQYF	TGCAGCGTTGATTCAGGGTCTAGCACAGATACGCAGTATTTT
NA	TRBV11-1	TRBJ2-6	NA	CASSSNPGAGANVLTF	TGTGCCAGCAGCTCCAACCCAGGGGCTGGGGCCAACGTCCTGACTTTC
NA	TRBV7-3	TRBJ2-7	NA	CASSRGPGETYEQYF	TGTGCCAGCAGCCGAGGGCCGGGGGAGACCTACGAGCAGTACTTC
TRBD1	TRBV6-6	TRBJ2-7	NA	CASRPGQVGNEQYF	TGTGCCAGCAGACCCGGACAGGTGGGGAACGAGCAGTACTTC
TRBD1	TRBV28	TRBJ2-7	NA	CASTLYRGPDYEQYF	TGTGCCAGCACCCTATACAGGGGGCCCGACTACGAGCAGTACTTC
TRBD1	TRBV7-8	TRBJ2-7	once	CASSLGPRDRPYEQYF	TGTGCCAGCAGCTTAGGCCCCCGGGACAGGCCCTACGAGCAGTACTTC
TRBD1	TRBV12-5	TRBJ1-1	NA	CASGLGRARDRVLGNTEAFF	TGTGCTAGTGGTTTGGGGAGGGCCCGGGACAGGGTCCTAGGGAACACTGAAGCTTTCTTT
TRBD1	TRBV5-6	TRBJ1-4	NA	CASSWDRGRTNEKLFF	TGTGCCAGCAGCTGGGACAGGGGGCGAACTAATGAAAAACTGTTTTTT
NA	TRBV11-2	TRBJ2-6	NA	CASSLVGGTGANVLTF	TGTGCCAGCAGCTTAGTCGGGGGTACCGGGGCCAACGTCCTGACTTTC
TRBD1	TRBV27	TRBJ1-5	once	CASSLLTGLNQPQHF	TGTGCCAGCAGTTTATTGACAGGGCTCAATCAGCCCCAGCATTTT
TRBD1	TRBV27	TRBJ1-2	NA	CATRTGGAGLGGYTF	TGTGCCACCCGGACAGGGGGCGCAGGCCTAGGCGGCTACACCTTC
NA	TRBV30	TRBJ1-2	NA	CAWRRTGNYGYTF	TGTGCCTGGAGAAGGACGGGGAACTATGGCTACACCTTC
TRBD1	TRBV18	TRBJ2-7	NA	CASSLPGQGVSEQYF	TGTGCCAGCTCACTACCGGGACAGGGGGTAAGTGAGCAGTACTTC
TRBD2	TRBV7-8	TRBJ2-1	few	CASSPGLAGVLLF	TGTGCCAGCAGCCCCGGACTAGCGGGAGTGTTGCTCTTC
NA	TRBV11-2	TRBJ2-7	NA	CASSLIQRGSYEQYF	TGTGCCAGCAGCTTAATACAACGGGGGTCCTACGAGCAGTACTTC
TRBD2	TRBV19	TRBJ2-2	NA	CASSIGLAGGTGELFF	TGTGCCAGTAGTATCGGACTAGCGGGTGGGACCGGGGAGCTGTTTTTT
NA	TRBV3-1/TRBV3-2	TRBJ2-7	NA	CASRDGNYEQYF	TGTGCCAGCAGGGACGGGAACTACGAGCAGTACTTC
TRBD1	TRBV9	TRBJ2-7	once	CASSADRGSYEQYF	TGTGCCAGCAGCGCGGACAGGGGGTCCTACGAGCAGTACTTC
NA	TRBV24-1	TRBJ2-2	NA	CATTEILRQPNTGELFF	TGTGCCACCACTGAAATCTTACGACAGCCGAACACCGGGGAGCTGTTTTTT
NA	TRBV7-2	TRBJ2-7	NA	CASSPSRREQYF	TGTGCCAGCAGTCCATCTCGTCGGGAGCAGTACTTC
NA	TRBV14	TRBJ2-7	NA	CASGNRAREQYF	TGTGCCAGCGGGAACAGGGCCCGCGAGCAGTACTTC
TRBD1	TRBV30	TRBJ1-6	NA	CAWSGDRTLWNSPLHF	TGTGCCTGGAGCGGGGACAGGACCTTATGGAATTCACCCCTCCACTTT
NA	TRBV11-2	TRBJ1-1	few	CASSLDRLGTEAFF	TGTGCCAGCAGCTTAGACAGGTTGGGCACTGAAGCTTTCTTT
NA	TRBV5-3	TRBJ1-5	once	CARSLDTKSNQPQHF	TGTGCCAGAAGCTTGGACACAAAAAGCAATCAGCCCCAGCATTTT
NA	TRBV27	TRBJ1-6	NA	CASSPHYRPGGGNSPLHF	TGTGCCAGCAGTCCCCACTACCGACCAGGCGGGGGGAATTCACCCCTCCACTTT
TRBD1	TRBV2	TRBJ1-1	medium-sized	CASSDWGQDTLNTEAFF	TGTGCCAGCAGTGATTGGGGACAGGACACCTTGAACACTGAAGCTTTCTTT
NA	TRBV6-5	TRBJ2-2	NA	CASSSSGQNTGELFF	TGTGCCAGCAGTTCGTCGGGACAGAACACCGGGGAGCTGTTTTTT
TRBD2	TRBV7-2	TRBJ2-7	NA	CASSPWTSGLVYEGQYF	TGTGCCAGCAGCCCATGGACTAGCGGACTCGTCTACGAAGGGCAGTACTTC
TRBD1	TRBV6-5	TRBJ1-5	NA	CASRSGTGGGQPQHF	TGTGCCAGCAGGTCTGGGACAGGGGGTGGACAGCCCCAGCATTTT
NA	TRBV28	TRBJ1-2	NA	CASSLRGNYGYTF	TGTGCCAGCAGTCTCCGAGGGAACTATGGCTACACCTTC
TRBD2	TRBV27	TRBJ2-7	once	CASSLASGSYEQYF	TGTGCCAGCAGTTTAGCTAGCGGATCCTACGAGCAGTACTTC
NA	TRBV10-3	TRBJ2-7	NA	CAIGVTQGHEQYF	TGTGCCATCGGCGTCACGCAGGGCCACGAGCAGTACTTC
TRBD1	TRBV18	TRBJ2-7	NA	CASSPKPGQGAYEQYF	TGTGCCAGCTCACCAAAGCCGGGACAGGGGGCATACGAGCAGTACTTC
NA	TRBV6-6	TRBJ2-7	NA	CASSGWSSYEQYF	TGTGCCAGCAGCGGGTGGAGCTCCTACGAGCAGTACTTC
NA	TRBV6-5	TRBJ2-1	few	CASRAGLEQFF	TGTGCCAGCAGAGCAGGGTTAGAGCAGTTCTTC
NA	TRBV7-2	TRBJ2-3	NA	CASRQTGQTSTDTQYF	TGTGCCAGCAGACAGACAGGCCAGACTAGCACAGATACGCAGTATTTT
TRBD2	TRBV7-2	TRBJ2-1	NA	CASSGSRYNEQFF	TGTGCCAGTAGCGGGAGCCGCTACAATGAGCAGTTCTTC
TRBD1	TRBV13	TRBJ1-2	NA	CASSSGGQGYGYGYTF	TGTGCCAGCAGCTCCGGAGGACAGGGCTATGGCTATGGCTACACCTTC
TRBD2	TRBV7-9	TRBJ2-7	NA	CASSAFGAGEQYF	TGTGCCAGCAGCGCCTTCGGGGCGGGAGAACAGTACTTC